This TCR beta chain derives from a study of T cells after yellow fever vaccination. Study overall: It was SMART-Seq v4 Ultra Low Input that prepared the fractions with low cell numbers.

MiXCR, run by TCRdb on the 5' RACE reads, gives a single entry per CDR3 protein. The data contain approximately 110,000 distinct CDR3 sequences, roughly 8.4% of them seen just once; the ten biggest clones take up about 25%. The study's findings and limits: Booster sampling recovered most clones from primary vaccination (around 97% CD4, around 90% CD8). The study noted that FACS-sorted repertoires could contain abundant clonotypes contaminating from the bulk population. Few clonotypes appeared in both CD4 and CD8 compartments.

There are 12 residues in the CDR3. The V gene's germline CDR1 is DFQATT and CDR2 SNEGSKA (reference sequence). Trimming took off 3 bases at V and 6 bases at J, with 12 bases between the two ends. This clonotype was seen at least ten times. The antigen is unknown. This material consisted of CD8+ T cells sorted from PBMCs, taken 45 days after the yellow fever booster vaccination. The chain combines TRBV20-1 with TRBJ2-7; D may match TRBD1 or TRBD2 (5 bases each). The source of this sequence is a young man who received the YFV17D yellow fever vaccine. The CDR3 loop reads CSAREGEREQYF. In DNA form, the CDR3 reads TGCAGTGCTAGGGAAGGGGAGCGCGAGCAGTACTTC.